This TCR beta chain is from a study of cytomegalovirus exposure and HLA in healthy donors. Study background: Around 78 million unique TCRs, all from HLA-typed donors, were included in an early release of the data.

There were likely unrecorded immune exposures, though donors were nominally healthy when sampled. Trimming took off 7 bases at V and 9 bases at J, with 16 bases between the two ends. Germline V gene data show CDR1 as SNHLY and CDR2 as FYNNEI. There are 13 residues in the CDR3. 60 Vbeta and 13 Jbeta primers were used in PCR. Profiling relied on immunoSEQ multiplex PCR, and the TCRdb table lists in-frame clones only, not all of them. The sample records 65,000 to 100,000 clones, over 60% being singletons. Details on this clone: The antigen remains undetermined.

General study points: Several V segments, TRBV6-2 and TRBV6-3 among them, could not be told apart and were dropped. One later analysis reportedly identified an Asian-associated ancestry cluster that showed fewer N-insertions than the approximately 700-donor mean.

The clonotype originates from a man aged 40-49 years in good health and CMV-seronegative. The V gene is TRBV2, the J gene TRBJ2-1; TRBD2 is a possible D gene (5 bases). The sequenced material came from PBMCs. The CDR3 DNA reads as TGTGCCAGCAACCGGGGTGATTCGGTTGAGCAGTTCTTC. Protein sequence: CASNRGDSVEQFF.